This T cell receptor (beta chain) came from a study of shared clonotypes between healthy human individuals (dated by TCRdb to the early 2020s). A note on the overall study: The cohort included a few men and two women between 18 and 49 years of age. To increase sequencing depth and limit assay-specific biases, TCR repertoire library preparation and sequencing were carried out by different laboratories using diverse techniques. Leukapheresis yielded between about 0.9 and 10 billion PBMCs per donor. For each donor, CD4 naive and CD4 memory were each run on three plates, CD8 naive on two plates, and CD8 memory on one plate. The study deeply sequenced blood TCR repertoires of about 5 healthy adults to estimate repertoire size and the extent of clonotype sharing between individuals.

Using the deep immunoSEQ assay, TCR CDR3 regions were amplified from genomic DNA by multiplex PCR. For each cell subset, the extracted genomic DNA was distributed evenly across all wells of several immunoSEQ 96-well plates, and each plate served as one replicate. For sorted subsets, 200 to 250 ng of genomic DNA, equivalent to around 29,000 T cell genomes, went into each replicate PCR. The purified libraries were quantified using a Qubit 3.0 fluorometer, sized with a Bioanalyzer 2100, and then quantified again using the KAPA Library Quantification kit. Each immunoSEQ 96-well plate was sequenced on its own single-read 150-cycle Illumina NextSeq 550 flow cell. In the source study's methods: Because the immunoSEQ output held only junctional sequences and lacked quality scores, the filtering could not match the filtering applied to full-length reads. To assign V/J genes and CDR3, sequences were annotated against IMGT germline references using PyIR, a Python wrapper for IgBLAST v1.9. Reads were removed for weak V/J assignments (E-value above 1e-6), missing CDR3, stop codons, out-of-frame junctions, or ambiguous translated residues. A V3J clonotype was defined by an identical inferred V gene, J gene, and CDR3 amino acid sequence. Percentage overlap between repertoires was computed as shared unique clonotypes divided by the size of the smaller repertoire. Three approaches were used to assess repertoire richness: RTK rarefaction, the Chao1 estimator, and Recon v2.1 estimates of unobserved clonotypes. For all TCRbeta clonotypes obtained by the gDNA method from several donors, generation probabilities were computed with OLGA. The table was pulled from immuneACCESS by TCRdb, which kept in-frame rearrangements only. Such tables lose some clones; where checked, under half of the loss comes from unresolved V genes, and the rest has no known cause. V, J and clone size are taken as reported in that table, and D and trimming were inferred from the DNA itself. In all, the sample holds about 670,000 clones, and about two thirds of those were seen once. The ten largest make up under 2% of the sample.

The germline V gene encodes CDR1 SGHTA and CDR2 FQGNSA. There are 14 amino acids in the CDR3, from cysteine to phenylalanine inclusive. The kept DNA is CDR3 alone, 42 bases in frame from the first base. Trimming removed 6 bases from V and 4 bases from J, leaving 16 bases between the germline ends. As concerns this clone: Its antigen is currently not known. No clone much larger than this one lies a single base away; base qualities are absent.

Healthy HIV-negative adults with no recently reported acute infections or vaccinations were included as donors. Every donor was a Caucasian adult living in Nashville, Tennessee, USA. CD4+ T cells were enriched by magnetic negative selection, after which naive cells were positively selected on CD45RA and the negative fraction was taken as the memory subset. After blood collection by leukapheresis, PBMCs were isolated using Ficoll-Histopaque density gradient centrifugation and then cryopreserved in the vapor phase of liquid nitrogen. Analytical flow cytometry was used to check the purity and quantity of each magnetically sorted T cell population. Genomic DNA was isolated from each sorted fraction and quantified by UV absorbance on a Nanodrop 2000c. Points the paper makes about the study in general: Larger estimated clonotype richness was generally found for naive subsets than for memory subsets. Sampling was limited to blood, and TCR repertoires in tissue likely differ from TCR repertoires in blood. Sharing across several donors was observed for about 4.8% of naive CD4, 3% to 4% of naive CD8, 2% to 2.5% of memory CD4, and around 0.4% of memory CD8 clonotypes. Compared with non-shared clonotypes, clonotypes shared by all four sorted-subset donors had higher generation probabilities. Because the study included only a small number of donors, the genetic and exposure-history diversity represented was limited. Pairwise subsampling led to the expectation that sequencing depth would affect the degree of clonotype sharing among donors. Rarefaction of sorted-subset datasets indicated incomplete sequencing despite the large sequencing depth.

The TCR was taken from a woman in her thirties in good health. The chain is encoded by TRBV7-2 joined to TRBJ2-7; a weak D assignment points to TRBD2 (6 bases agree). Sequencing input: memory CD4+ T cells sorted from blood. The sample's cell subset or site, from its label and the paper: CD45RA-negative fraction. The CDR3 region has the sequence CASSFWGVGYEQYF. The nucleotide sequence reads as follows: TGTGCCAGCAGTTTCTGGGGGGTAGGATACGAGCAGTACTTC. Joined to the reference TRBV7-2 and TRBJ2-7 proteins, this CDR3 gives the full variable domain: GAGVSQSPSNKVTEKGKDVELRCDPISGHTALYWYRQSLGQGLEFLIYFQGNSAPDKSGLPSDRFSAERTGGSVSTLTIQRTQQEDSAVYLCASSFWGVGYEQYFGPGTRLTVT.